The rows below give T cell receptor beta chains drawn from one sample of a study of T cells in Graves' hyperthyroidism and ophthalmopathy. TCRdb itself ran the multiplex PCR reads through MiXCR, one entry per CDR3 protein. The repertoire holds roughly 510,000 distinct CDR3 sequences, with around 20% as singletons. What was sequenced was blood. The receptors come from a man between 18 and 29 years old with Graves' hyperthyroidism. Both conserved end residues are trimmed from each CDR3. A D gene is named only where the DNA matches it firmly.

TRBV11-2 - ASSRTTETQY
TRBV30 TRBD1 AWSVNRDSEAF
TRBV6-5 - ASGGIYNSPLH
TRBV27 TRBD1 ASSLSQGQSPEQY
TRBV28 - ASRGGYRRGGLNTEAF
TRBV6-1 - ASSTGLGEAF
TRBV3-1 - ASSLGLPGAEAF
TRBV20-1 TRBD1 SARRDRFYEQY
TRBV20-1 - SAREWRSAAQY
TRBV28 TRBD1 ASSAGQGVPYEQY
TRBV27 - ASSSHQGSVGELF